These 26 T cell receptor beta chains came from one sample sequenced in a study of blood T cell repertoires in COVID-19. Repertoires were generated with immunoSEQ multiplex PCR, while TCRdb's copy carries only in-frame clones and drops some. The sample carries about 97,000 clones, 80% to 90% recorded once. Sequences were obtained from peripheral blood. These receptors were obtained from a human donor in a cohort sampled during active COVID-19.

The V and J genes are TRBV28 and TRBJ2-3, with TRBD2 matching 8 bases. The CDR3 extends over 18 amino acids. Per germline, CDR1 MDHEN and CDR2 SYDVKM. Trimming took 9 bases from V and 5 from J; bases not matched to a gene: 22. The CDR3 DNA is TGTGCCAGTTCAAGGCGGGAGATTGCGGGAGGTTACGGAGATACGCAGTATTTT. Translating gives CASSRREIAGGYGDTQYF.

This clone has just a few counts. This same CDR3 is encoded by further DNA sequences in the sample. The chain recombines TRBV10-3 with TRBJ2-2; TRBD1 matches at 9 bases. Germline V gene lookup returns CDR1 ENHRY and CDR2 SYGVKD. The CDR3 has 15 residues. J gave up 0 bases and V 6 bases, and 2 bases lay outside the gene matches. CDR3 bases: TGTGCCATCAGGGGACAGGGCGCGAACACCGGGGAGCTGTTTTTT. Its translation is CAIRGQGANTGELFF.

This sequence joins TRBV2 and TRBJ2-5; D might be TRBD2 (5 bases). In germline, CDR1 is SNHLY, CDR2 FYNNEI. Trimming shortened V by 4 bases and J by 8 bases, and 8 bases separated the two germline ends. The CDR3 has 11 residues. DNA of the CDR3: TGTGCCAGCAGTGTTGAGGGTACCCAGTACTTC. Translation: CASSVEGTQYF.

The chain joins TRBV4-1 to TRBJ2-3; 7 bases agree with TRBD1. There are 17 residues in the CDR3. J gave up 0 bases and V 0 bases, and 6 bases lay outside the gene matches. Germline lookup yields CDR1 MGHRA and CDR2 YSYEKL. CDR3 nucleotide sequence: TGCGCCAGCAGCCAAGAAAAGGGGGCCCCTAGCACAGATACGCAGTATTTT. Protein: CASSQEKGAPSTDTQYF.

The rearrangement joins TRBV6-6 to TRBJ2-2, with D tentatively TRBD1 (6 bases). This CDR3 has 13 amino acids. In germline, CDR1 is MNHNY, CDR2 SVGAGI (reference sequence). Trimming shortened V by 7 bases and J by 8 bases, and 14 bases separated the two germline ends. CDR3 protein: CASTLGAAGELFF. The CDR3 nucleotides read TGTGCCAGCACCCTGGGGGCGGCAGGGGAGCTGTTTTTT.

The genes are TRBV7-7 and TRBJ2-2; D is uncertain. CDR1 and CDR2 (germline): SSHAT, FNYEAQ (reference sequence). Trimming took 2 bases from V and 5 from J, leaving 12 bases between them. This CDR3 has 15 residues. The CDR3 here is CASSLTSEWTGELFF. Written as DNA, the CDR3 is TGTGCCAGCAGCTTAACATCAGAATGGACCGGGGAGCTGTTTTTT.

The rearrangement links TRBV6-6 to TRBJ1-1; 9 bases are a match to TRBD1. The CDR3 runs to 13 residues. From germline, CDR1 is MNHNY and CDR2 SVGAGI (reference sequence). With 6 bases clipped from V and 3 bases from J, the junction kept 2 bases outside the gene matches. The CDR3 sequence is CASRGTGYTEAFF. The CDR3, as DNA: TGTGCCAGCAGGGGGACAGGGTACACTGAAGCTTTCTTT.

This chain links TRBV10-3 with TRBJ1-2; TRBD1 is a possible D gene (5 bases). The germline gives CDR1 ENHRY, CDR2 SYGVKD. The CDR3 is made up of 14 amino acids. Between the trimmed V and J ends, which lost 2 bases and 4 bases, there was a span of 11 bases. The CDR3 spells CAISERQGIYGYTF. CDR3 DNA sequence: TGTGCCATCAGTGAGAGGCAGGGTATCTATGGCTACACCTTC.

The CDR3 sequence is CASRSTGTGENTEAFF. The CDR3 coding sequence is TGTGCCAGCAGGTCGACAGGGACGGGGGAGAACACTGAAGCTTTCTTT. This sequence joins TRBV28 and TRBJ1-1; TRBD1 aligns across 7 bases. In germline, CDR1 is MDHEN, CDR2 SYDVKM. V lost 6 bases, J lost 1 base, and 11 bases stayed unmatched. This CDR3 contains 16 residues.

This sequence joins TRBV5-4 and TRBJ1-2, with TRBD1 as a possible D gene (5 bases). The CDR3 totals 13 residues. Germline lookup yields CDR1 SGHNT and CDR2 YYREEE (reference sequence). V lost 5 bases and J lost 2, with 10 bases in between. CDR3: CASRGGINYGYTF. The CDR3 DNA reads TGTGCCAGCAGGGGGGGAATCAACTATGGCTACACCTTC.

The V gene is TRBV4-2, the J gene TRBJ2-1; 7 bases agree with TRBD2. The V and J ends lost 4 bases and 6 bases, in that order; junction bases with no gene match: 12. The germline V gene encodes CDR1 LGHNA and CDR2 YNFKEQ. The CDR3 totals 16 residues. The CDR3 coding sequence is TGTGCCAGCAGCCCGATGGGGGGGACCGTCGTCAATGAGCAGTTCTTC. Translation gives CASSPMGGTVVNEQFF.

This sequence joins TRBV3-1 (or the pseudogene TRBV3-2) and TRBJ2-3; 7 bases agree with TRBD1. The CDR3 contains 15 residues. In germline, CDR1 is LGHDT, CDR2 YNNKEL (reference sequence). J gave up 2 bases and V 1 base, and 3 bases lay outside the gene matches. CDR3 amino acids: CASSQVQGTTDTQYF. As DNA, the CDR3 is TGTGCCAGCAGCCAAGTACAGGGGACCACAGATACGCAGTATTTT.

V and J are TRBV10-3 and TRBJ1-1, with 7 nucleotides matching TRBD1. Looked up from germline, CDR1 is ENHRY and CDR2 is SYGVKD. The CDR3 spans 16 residues. With 1 base clipped from V and 0 bases from J, the junction kept 5 bases outside the gene matches. CDR3 in DNA: TGTGCCATCAGTGAGTGGTCAGGGGGTATGAACACTGAAGCTTTCTTT. Its translation is CAISEWSGGMNTEAFF.

CDR3 loop: CASSERGLAGLQNTGELFF. CDR3 nucleotide sequence: TGCGCCAGCAGTGAGAGGGGACTAGCGGGACTTCAAAACACCGGGGAGCTGTTTTTT. The chain joins TRBV10-1 to TRBJ2-2, with 13 bases identical to TRBD2. Germline loops: CDR1 WNHNN, CDR2 SYGVQD (reference sequence). There are 19 residues in the CDR3. V lost 2 bases to trimming and J lost 2 bases; unmatched junction nucleotides: 8.

The chain couples TRBV2 to TRBJ2-5; TRBD1 aligns across 9 bases. The germline V gene has CDR1 SNHLY and CDR2 FYNNEI. This CDR3 comprises 15 residues. After removal of 2 bases from V and 1 base from J, the junction contained 2 bases not matched to a gene. The CDR3 region is CASSEWGQGQETQYF. CDR3 nucleotide sequence: TGTGCCAGCAGTGAATGGGGACAGGGCCAAGAGACCCAGTACTTC.

CDR3 amino acids: CASSPSTGGYEQYF. The CDR3 region has the DNA TGTGCCAGCTCACCGTCGACAGGGGGCTACGAGCAGTACTTC. This chain uses TRBV18 with TRBJ2-7; 9 bases agree with TRBD1. The CDR3 loop spans 14 amino acids. With 3 bases clipped from V and 3 bases from J, the junction kept 3 bases outside the gene matches. Germline V gives CDR1 KGHSH, CDR2 LQKENI.

The table lists this clone with a count of one. The CDR3 reads CASSQYKSRASGRAFTEETQYF. As DNA, the CDR3 is TGCGCCAGCAGCCAGTATAAGAGTAGGGCTAGCGGGAGGGCTTTTACCGAAGAGACCCAGTACTTC. This sequence joins TRBV4-1 and TRBJ2-5, with TRBD2 matching 12 bases. V lost 3 bases, J lost 3 bases, and 23 bases stayed unmatched. CDR1 is MGHRA and CDR2 is YSYEKL in the germline V gene. There are 22 residues in the CDR3.

The genes are TRBV12-3 or TRBV12-4 and TRBJ1-2; 7 bases are shared with TRBD1. Losses at the gene ends were 5 bases for V and 6 bases for J; bases not matched to a gene: 6. This CDR3 is built from 13 residues. CDR3 residues: CASSPGTVNGYTF. The DNA for the CDR3 is TGTGCCAGCAGTCCCGGGACAGTAAATGGCTACACCTTC.

The chain joins TRBV2 to TRBJ2-7, with 7 bases aligning to TRBD1. Per germline, CDR1 SNHLY and CDR2 FYNNEI. CDR3 length equals 17 residues. Trimming cost V 5 bases and J 1 base; bases outside gene matches: 14. The DNA of the CDR3 is TGTGCCAGCAGTATGCCCTTATCCGGGACAGCGTCCTACGAGCAGTACTTC. Translating gives CASSMPLSGTASYEQYF.

In its sample, this clone was seen once. This chain connects TRBV2 to TRBJ1-3; D gene uncertain. Germline values: CDR1 SNHLY, CDR2 FYNNEI. Trimming stripped 3 bases from V and 5 bases from J, with 20 bases between. CDR3 length: 17 amino acids. CDR3 sequence reads: CASSERVWRSNRNTIYF. The CDR3 nucleotides are TGTGCCAGCAGTGAGCGGGTTTGGAGGTCCAATCGAAACACCATATATTTT.

The chain joins TRBV5-1 to TRBJ1-6; a possible D gene is TRBD1 (6 bases). The CDR3 has 15 residues. Deletions cut 0 bases from V and 10 bases from J, with 14 bases between. Germline V gene lookup returns CDR1 SGHRS and CDR2 YFSETQ. CDR3 DNA sequence: TGCGCCAGCAGCTTGGCGGGACAAGGAACATCACCCCTCCACTTT. It encodes CASSLAGQGTSPLHF.

V usage is TRBV11-2 and J usage is TRBJ1-1; D is unclear. Trimming took off 6 bases at V and 1 base at J, with 12 bases between the two ends. Germline V gene lookup returns CDR1 SGHAT and CDR2 FQNNGV. The CDR3 runs to 14 residues. CDR3 DNA: TGTGCCAGCAGTTTCGCGCCGCCGAACACTGAAGCTTTCTTT. It translates to CASSFAPPNTEAFF.

The chain recombines TRBV5-1 with TRBJ2-7, with D possibly being TRBD1 (5 bases). The CDR3 runs 15 residues. Germline values: CDR1 SGHRS, CDR2 YFSETQ. Trimming pared 4 bases from V and 5 bases from J, leaving 19 bases between. The CDR3 spells CASSIRQDTGNEQYF. DNA for the CDR3: TGCGCCAGCAGCATACGACAAGACACAGGAAACGAGCAGTACTTC.

The table lists this clone with a few counts. The rearrangement links TRBV7-9 to TRBJ2-1, with 10 nucleotides matching TRBD2. The J segment lost 6 bases and the V segment lost 0 bases, leaving 14 bases of the junction unmatched. CDR1 and CDR2 (germline): SEHNR, FQNEAQ (reference sequence). The CDR3 has 19 residues. The CDR3 sequence: CASSLARVLLAGFGNEQFF. CDR3 DNA: TGTGCCAGCAGCTTAGCGCGGGTATTACTAGCGGGATTCGGCAATGAGCAGTTCTTC.

This clone was detected only a few times. The chain employs TRBV6-5 and TRBJ1-1, with D unresolved. V was pared by 7 bases and J by 0 bases, with 9 bases between. The CDR3 is 13 amino acids. The germline CDR1 and CDR2 sequences are MNHEY and SVGAGI. In DNA form, the CDR3 reads TGTGCCAGCACGGAGGAAATGAACACTGAAGCTTTCTTT. It codes for CASTEEMNTEAFF.

The gene calls are TRBV10-3 and TRBJ2-7; TRBD1 aligns across 9 bases. CDR1 ENHRY and CDR2 SYGVKD come from the germline V gene. V dropped 1 base and J dropped 6; count of bases not matched to a gene: 7. The CDR3 contains 15 residues. The CDR3 region is CAISELGQGTGEQYF. The CDR3 DNA reads TGTGCCATCAGTGAGTTGGGACAGGGAACGGGCGAGCAGTACTTC.